These T cell receptor beta chains were read from a single sample in a study of blood T cell repertoires in COVID-19. Repertoires were generated with immunoSEQ multiplex PCR, while TCRdb's copy carries only in-frame clones and drops some. The profile shows more than 250,000 clones, about 88% of them singletons. The material sequenced was peripheral blood. The receptors shown here come from a man aged 18-30 years with active or convalescent COVID-19. The CDR3 runs from the conserved cysteine through the conserved F or W. D genes are given only for firm matches. Size values are once, few and many counts, or a class for expanded clones, and some rows have none.

j_call | v_call | clone_size | d_call | cdr3_nt | cdr3_aa
TRBJ1-3 | TRBV29-1 | . | TRBD1 | TGCAGCGTGACGGGACAGTCTGGAAACACCATATATTTT | CSVTGQSGNTIYF
TRBJ2-1 | TRBV14 | once | TRBD1 | TGTGCCAGCAGCCCCGAAGGACAGGGGAAAAGGCAGTTCTTC | CASSPEGQGKRQFF
TRBJ2-1 | TRBV6-2/TRBV6-3 | . | . | TGTGCCAGCAGTGACGAGGCTAGCTATCTAAATGAGCAGTTCTTC | CASSDEASYLNEQFF
TRBJ2-7 | TRBV29-1 | . | . | TGCAGCGTAACCGGGAGCTCCTACGAGCAGTACTTC | CSVTGSSYEQYF
TRBJ1-1 | TRBV5-1 | . | TRBD1 | TGCGCCAGCAGCTGGTCCGGGACAGTGAACACTGAAGCTTTCTTT | CASSWSGTVNTEAFF
TRBJ2-5 | TRBV2 | . | TRBD1 | TGTGCCAGCAGTGGGTCGACAGGGGAAGAGACCCAGTACTTC | CASSGSTGEETQYF
TRBJ2-1 | TRBV21-1 | . | . | TGTGCCAGCAGCAAAAGCGGGGGGGGCAATGAGCAGTTCTTC | CASSKSGGGNEQFF
TRBJ2-1 | TRBV24-1 | . | TRBD1 | TGTGCCACCAGTGATTTCCGGGACAGTTCCTACAATGAGCAGTTCTTC | CATSDFRDSSYNEQFF
TRBJ2-3 | TRBV7-7 | . | . | TGTGCTAGCAGCCCATCCGGGAGTGGTCGAACGCAGTATTTT | CASSPSGSGRTQYF
TRBJ1-4 | TRBV11-1 | . | TRBD1 | TGTGCCAGCAGCCGCCATCCGGGACAGGGTGGTGAAAAACTGTTTTTT | CASSRHPGQGGEKLFF
TRBJ1-1 | TRBV24-1 | . | . | TGTGCCACCAGTGATACTATGAACACTGAAGCTTTCTTT | CATSDTMNTEAFF
TRBJ2-6 | TRBV25-1 | . | TRBD1 | TGTGCCAGCAGTGAATATACAGGGGCTGGGGCCAACGTCCTGACTTTC | CASSEYTGAGANVLTF
TRBJ1-5 | TRBV5-6 | . | . | TGTGCCAGCAGCTTGCAAGGAGCTCTCAATCAGCCCCAGCATTTT | CASSLQGALNQPQHF
TRBJ1-5 | TRBV27 | . | . | TGTGCCAGCAGTTTTGGGGGGTTCAATCAGCCCCAGCATTTT | CASSFGGFNQPQHF
TRBJ2-1 | TRBV6-5 | . | TRBD2 | TGTGCCAGCAGTTCCGGACTAGCCCGTTCCTACAATGAGCAGTTCTTC | CASSSGLARSYNEQFF
TRBJ2-7 | TRBV5-1 | . | . | TGCGCCAGCAGCTTGGGACAGTCCTACGAGCAGTACTTC | CASSLGQSYEQYF
TRBJ2-3 | TRBV4-1 | once | TRBD2 | TGCGCCAGCAGCCAAGAAGGCAGGACACAAGGACTAGCGGGATTCACAGATACGCAGTATTTT | CASSQEGRTQGLAGFTDTQYF
TRBJ2-3 | TRBV5-1 | . | TRBD1 | TGCGCCAGCCGAGACCCGACAGGGGGGTCAGATACGCAGTATTTT | CASRDPTGGSDTQYF
TRBJ1-5 | TRBV20-1 | few | . | TGCAGTGCTAGCCTTAATCAGCCCCAGCATTTT | CSASLNQPQHF
TRBJ1-4 | TRBV11-2 | . | TRBD1 | TGTGCCAGCAGGAGAGCAGGGGGTTTTAATGAAAAACTGTTTTTT | CASRRAGGFNEKLFF
TRBJ2-1 | TRBV6-5 | once | TRBD2 | TGTGCCAGCGGGACTAGCGGACTCTACAATGAGCAGTTCTTC | CASGTSGLYNEQFF
TRBJ2-7 | TRBV14 | . | . | TGTGCCAGCAGATCTCGCTACGAGCAGTACTTC | CASRSRYEQYF
TRBJ1-2 | TRBV19 | . | . | TGTGCCAGTAGTATAGTATCGGGGAACTATGGCTACACCTTC | CASSIVSGNYGYTF
TRBJ2-6 | TRBV9 | once | . | TGTGCCAGCAGCGGCGAGAGGGGAGGCAACGTCCTGACTTTC | CASSGERGGNVLTF
TRBJ1-1 | TRBV5-1 | few | TRBD1 | TGCGCCAGCGCTCCGCGGACAGGCGGTGACACTGAAGCTTTCTTT | CASAPRTGGDTEAFF
TRBJ1-2 | TRBV3-1/TRBV3-2 | . | . | TGTGCCAGCAGCCCAAGGCCTAGGTATGGCTACACCTTC | CASSPRPRYGYTF
TRBJ2-5 | TRBV18 | . | TRBD1 | TGTGCCAGCTCACCAGCTGGACAGGGTGTACTCCAAGAGACCCAGTACTTC | CASSPAGQGVLQETQYF
TRBJ2-2 | TRBV5-1 | . | TRBD2 | TGCGCCAGCAGCTTTAGCGGGGGGGCCACCGGGGAGCTGTTTTTT | CASSFSGGATGELFF
TRBJ1-6 | TRBV7-2 | . | TRBD1 | TGTGCCAGCAGCTCCCGGACAGGGGGCGTTAATTCACCCCTCCACTTT | CASSSRTGGVNSPLHF
TRBJ2-1 | TRBV30 | . | TRBD2 | TGTGCCTGGAGGACTAGCCTTTCTTACAATGAGCAGTTCTTC | CAWRTSLSYNEQFF
TRBJ1-1 | TRBV30 | . | . | TGTGCCTGGACAGGAGCGGGTGGGAACACTGAAGCTTTCTTT | CAWTGAGGNTEAFF
TRBJ1-5 | TRBV2 | . | . | TGTGCCAGCAGTGTTCAGGGGCTGGGGGATCAGCCCCAGCATTTT | CASSVQGLGDQPQHF
TRBJ2-1 | TRBV11-2 | . | . | TGTGCCAGCAGCGAGATAGGAGGCCCCCGTGAGCAGTTCTTC | CASSEIGGPREQFF
TRBJ2-3 | TRBV30 | . | TRBD1 | TGTGCCTGGGCGGACAGGCCCGGGGATACGCAGTATTTT | CAWADRPGDTQYF
TRBJ2-3 | TRBV3-1/TRBV3-2 | . | TRBD1 | TGTGCCAGCAGCCGGGACAGGAATTCAGATACGCAGTATTTT | CASSRDRNSDTQYF
TRBJ2-7 | TRBV7-2 | . | . | TGTGCCAGCAGCTCGTCGGACTTTCTCAGCGAGCAGTACTTC | CASSSSDFLSEQYF
TRBJ2-6 | TRBV11-2 | . | TRBD1 | TGTGCCAGCAGCTTGTGGGGACAGGGCTCTGGGGCCAACGTCCTGACTTTC | CASSLWGQGSGANVLTF
TRBJ1-3 | TRBV5-5 | . | . | TGTGCCAGCAGCCAAGACAGGTTCAACTACTCTGGAAACACCATATATTTT | CASSQDRFNYSGNTIYF
TRBJ2-1 | TRBV2 | . | . | TGTGCCAGCAGAGCGAATGAGCAGTTCTTC | CASRANEQFF
TRBJ1-5 | TRBV23-1 | . | TRBD1 | TGCGCTGCAAAAAGTTCCCTGGAACTCGGACAGGGTCATCAGCCCCAGCATTTT | CAAKSSLELGQGHQPQHF
TRBJ2-3 | TRBV6-5 | . | TRBD1 | TGTGCCAGCAAGACTCCAGGGGGCCAAGCAGATACGCAGTATTTT | CASKTPGGQADTQYF
TRBJ1-2 | TRBV25-1 | . | TRBD1 | TGTGCCAGCAGCCGGGACAGGGACTATGGCTACACCTTC | CASSRDRDYGYTF
TRBJ2-5 | TRBV5-5 | . | TRBD1 | TGTGCCAGCAGCCTAACCGGGACAGGGGTGGAGACCCAGTACTTC | CASSLTGTGVETQYF
TRBJ1-5 | TRBV28 | . | TRBD1 | TGTGCCAGCAGCCTGGGACAGATCCTTCAGCCCCAGCATTTT | CASSLGQILQPQHF
TRBJ1-2 | TRBV9 | . | TRBD1 | TGTGCCAGCAGCGTACCGGGACAGCCATATGGCTACACCTTC | CASSVPGQPYGYTF
TRBJ1-2 | TRBV27 | . | TRBD1 | TGTGCCAGCAGTTCGACAGGGGTTGGCTACACCTTC | CASSSTGVGYTF
TRBJ1-1 | TRBV5-1 | . | . | TGCGCCAGCAGCCGGCTTGAGTCAGGGGCGGACACTGAAGCTTTCTTT | CASSRLESGADTEAFF
TRBJ1-2 | TRBV25-1 | . | . | TGTGCCAGCAGTGAAGGCAGGTACGGCTACACCTTC | CASSEGRYGYTF
TRBJ1-5 | TRBV27 | . | . | TGTGCCAGCAGTTTATCCGCGGGGCGCGATCAGCCCCAGCATTTT | CASSLSAGRDQPQHF
TRBJ2-7 | TRBV11-2 | . | TRBD2 | TGTGCCAGCAGGGGGGGTAGCGGGGTCGAGCAGTACTTC | CASRGGSGVEQYF
TRBJ2-7 | TRBV6-5 | . | TRBD1 | TGTGCCAGCACCCCGGGACAGGGGGTTTACGAGCAGTACTTC | CASTPGQGVYEQYF
TRBJ2-1 | TRBV7-9 | . | . | TGTGCCAGCAGCTCCGGGCGGGCTTACAATGAGCAGTTCTTC | CASSSGRAYNEQFF
TRBJ2-5 | TRBV7-2 | . | . | TGTGCCAGCAGCTCAACCCAAGGACGGGCGGGGACCCAGTACTTC | CASSSTQGRAGTQYF
TRBJ2-2 | TRBV7-2 | . | . | TGTGCCAGCAGGGGAGGGGGAGGGAACACCGGGGAGCTGTTTTTT | CASRGGGGNTGELFF